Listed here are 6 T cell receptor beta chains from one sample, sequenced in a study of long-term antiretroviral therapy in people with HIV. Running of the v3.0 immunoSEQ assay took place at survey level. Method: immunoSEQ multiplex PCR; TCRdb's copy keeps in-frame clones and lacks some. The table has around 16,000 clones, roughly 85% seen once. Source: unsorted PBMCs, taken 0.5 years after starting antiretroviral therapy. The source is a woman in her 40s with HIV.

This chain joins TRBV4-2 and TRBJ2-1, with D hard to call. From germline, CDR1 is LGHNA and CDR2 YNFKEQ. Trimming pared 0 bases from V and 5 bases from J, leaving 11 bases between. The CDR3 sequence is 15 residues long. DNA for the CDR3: TGTGCCAGCAGCCAAGATGCCAGCGCAAACAATGAGCAGTTCTTC. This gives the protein CASSQDASANNEQFF.

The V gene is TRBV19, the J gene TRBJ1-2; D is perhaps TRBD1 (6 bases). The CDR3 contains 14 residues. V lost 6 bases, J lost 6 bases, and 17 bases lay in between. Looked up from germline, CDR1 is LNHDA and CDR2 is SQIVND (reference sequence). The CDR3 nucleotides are TGTGCCAGTAGCTTCGAGGGGGGCCACGATGGCTACACCTTC. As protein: CASSFEGGHDGYTF.

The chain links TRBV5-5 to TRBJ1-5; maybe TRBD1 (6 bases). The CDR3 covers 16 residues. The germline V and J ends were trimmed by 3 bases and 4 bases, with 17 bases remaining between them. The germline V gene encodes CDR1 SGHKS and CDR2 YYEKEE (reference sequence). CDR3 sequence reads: CASSYLTGTLNQPQHF. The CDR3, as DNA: TGTGCCAGCAGCTACCTTACAGGGACGTTGAATCAGCCCCAGCATTTT.

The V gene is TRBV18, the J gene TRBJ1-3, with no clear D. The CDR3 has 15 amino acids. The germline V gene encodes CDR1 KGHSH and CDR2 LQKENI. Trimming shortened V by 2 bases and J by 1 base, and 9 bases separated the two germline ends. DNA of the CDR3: TGTGCCAGCTCACCAGGGCGGGAATCTGGAAACACCATATATTTT. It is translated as CASSPGRESGNTIYF.

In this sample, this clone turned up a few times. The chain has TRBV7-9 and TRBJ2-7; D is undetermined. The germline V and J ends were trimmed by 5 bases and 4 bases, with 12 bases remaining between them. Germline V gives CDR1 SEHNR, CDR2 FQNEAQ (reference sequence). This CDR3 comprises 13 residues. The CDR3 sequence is CASSQMIGYEQYF. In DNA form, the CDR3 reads TGTGCCAGCAGCCAGATGATAGGATACGAGCAGTACTTC.

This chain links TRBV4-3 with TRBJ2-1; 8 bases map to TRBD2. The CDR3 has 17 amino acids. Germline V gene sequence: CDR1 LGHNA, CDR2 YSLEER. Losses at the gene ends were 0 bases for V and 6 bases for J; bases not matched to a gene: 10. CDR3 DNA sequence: TGCGCCAGCAGCCAAGAATTAGCGGGGAGGGGTGTCAATGAGCAGTTCTTC. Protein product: CASSQELAGRGVNEQFF.